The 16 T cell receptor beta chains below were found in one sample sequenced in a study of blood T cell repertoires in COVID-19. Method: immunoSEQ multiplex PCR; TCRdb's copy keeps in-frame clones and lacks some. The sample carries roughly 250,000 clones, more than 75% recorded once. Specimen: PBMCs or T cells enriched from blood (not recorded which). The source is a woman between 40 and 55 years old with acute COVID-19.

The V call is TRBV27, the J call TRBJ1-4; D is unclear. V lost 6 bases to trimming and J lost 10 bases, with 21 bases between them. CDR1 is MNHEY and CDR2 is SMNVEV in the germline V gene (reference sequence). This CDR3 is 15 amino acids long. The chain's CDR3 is CASRLRETSGAKLFF. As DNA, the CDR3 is TGTGCCAGCAGACTACGGGAGACAAGTGGTGCAAAACTGTTTTTT.

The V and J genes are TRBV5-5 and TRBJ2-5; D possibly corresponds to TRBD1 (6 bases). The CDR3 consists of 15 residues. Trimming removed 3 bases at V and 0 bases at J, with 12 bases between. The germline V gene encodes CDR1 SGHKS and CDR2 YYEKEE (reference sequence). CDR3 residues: CASSSIRTDQETQYF. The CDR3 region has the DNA TGTGCCAGCAGCTCCATCCGGACAGACCAAGAGACCCAGTACTTC.

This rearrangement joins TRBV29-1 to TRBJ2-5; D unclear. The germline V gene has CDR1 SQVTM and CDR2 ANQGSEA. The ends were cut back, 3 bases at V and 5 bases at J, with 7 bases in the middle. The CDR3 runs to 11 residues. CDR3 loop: CSVEASETQYF. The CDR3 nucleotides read TGCAGCGTTGAGGCTTCCGAGACCCAGTACTTC.

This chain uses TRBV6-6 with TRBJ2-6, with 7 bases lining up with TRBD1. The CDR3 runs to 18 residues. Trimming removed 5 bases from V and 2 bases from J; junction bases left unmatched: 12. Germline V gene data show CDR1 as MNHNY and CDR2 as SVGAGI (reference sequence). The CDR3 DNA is TGTGCCAGCAGTCGCCGACAGGGCTCCAATGCTGGGGCCAACGTCCTGACTTTC. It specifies CASSRRQGSNAGANVLTF.

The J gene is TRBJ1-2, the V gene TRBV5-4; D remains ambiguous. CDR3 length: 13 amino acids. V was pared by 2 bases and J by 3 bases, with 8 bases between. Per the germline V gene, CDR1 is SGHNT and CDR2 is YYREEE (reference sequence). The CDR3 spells CASSFEAHYGYTF. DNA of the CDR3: TGTGCCAGCAGCTTTGAAGCCCACTATGGCTACACCTTC.

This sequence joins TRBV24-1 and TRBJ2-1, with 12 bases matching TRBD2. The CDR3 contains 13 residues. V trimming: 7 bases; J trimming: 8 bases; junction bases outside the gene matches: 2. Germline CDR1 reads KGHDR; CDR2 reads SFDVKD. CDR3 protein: CATSRLAGDEQFF. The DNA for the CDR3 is TGTGCCACCAGCCGACTAGCGGGAGATGAGCAGTTCTTC.

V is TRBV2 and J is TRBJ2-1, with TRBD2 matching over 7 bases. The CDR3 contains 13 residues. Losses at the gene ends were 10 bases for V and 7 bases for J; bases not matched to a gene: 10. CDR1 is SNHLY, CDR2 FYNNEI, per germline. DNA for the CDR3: TGTGCCATCGGGCGGGCGGGAGCGAATGAGCAGTTCTTC. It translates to CAIGRAGANEQFF. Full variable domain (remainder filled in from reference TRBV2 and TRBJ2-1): EPEVTQTPSHQVTQMGQEVILRCVPISNHLYFYWYRQILGQKVEFLVSFYNNEISEKSEIFDDQFSVERPDGSNFTLKIRSTKLEDSAMYFCAIGRAGANEQFFGPGTRLTVL.

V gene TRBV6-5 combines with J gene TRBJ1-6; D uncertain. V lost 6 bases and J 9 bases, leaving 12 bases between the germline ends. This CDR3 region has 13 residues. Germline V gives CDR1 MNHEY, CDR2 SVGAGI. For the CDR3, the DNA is TGTGCCAGCAGCCGACACAGAACTTCACCCCTCCACTTT. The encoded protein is CASSRHRTSPLHF.

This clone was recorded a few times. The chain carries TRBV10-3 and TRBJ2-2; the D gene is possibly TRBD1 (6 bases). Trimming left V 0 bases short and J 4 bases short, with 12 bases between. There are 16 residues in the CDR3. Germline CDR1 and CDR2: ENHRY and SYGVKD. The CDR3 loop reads CAISESPGAGTGELFF. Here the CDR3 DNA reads TGTGCCATCAGTGAGTCGCCAGGGGCGGGCACCGGGGAGCTGTTTTTT.

The CDR3 here is CASSFGQGRTDTQYF. The CDR3 DNA reads as TGTGCCAGCAGCTTCGGACAGGGTCGAACAGATACGCAGTATTTT. The chain has TRBV11-3 and TRBJ2-3, with 8 bases that match TRBD1. The germline CDR1 and CDR2 sequences are SGHNT and YENEEA. The V and J ends lost 3 bases and 3 bases, in that order; junction bases with no gene match: 5. The CDR3 has 15 residues.

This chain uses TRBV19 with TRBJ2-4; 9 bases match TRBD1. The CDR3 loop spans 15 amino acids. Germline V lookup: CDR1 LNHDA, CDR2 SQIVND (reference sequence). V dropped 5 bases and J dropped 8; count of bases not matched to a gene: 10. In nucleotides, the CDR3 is TGTGCCAGTAGTTTTAGATCGGGACAGGGCGACATTCAGTACTTC. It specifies CASSFRSGQGDIQYF.

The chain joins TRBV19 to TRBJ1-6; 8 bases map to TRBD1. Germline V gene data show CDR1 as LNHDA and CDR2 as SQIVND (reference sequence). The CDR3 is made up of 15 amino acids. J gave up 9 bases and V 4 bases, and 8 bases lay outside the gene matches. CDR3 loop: CASSSLDREGSPLHF. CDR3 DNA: TGTGCCAGTAGTAGCTTGGACAGGGAGGGTTCACCCCTCCACTTT.

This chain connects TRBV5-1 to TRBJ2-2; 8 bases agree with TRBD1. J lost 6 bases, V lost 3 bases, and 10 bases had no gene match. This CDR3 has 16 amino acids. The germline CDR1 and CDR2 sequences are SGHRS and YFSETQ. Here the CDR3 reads CASSSQQGVVSGELFF. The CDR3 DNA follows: TGCGCCAGCAGCTCCCAACAGGGGGTTGTCTCCGGGGAGCTGTTTTTT.

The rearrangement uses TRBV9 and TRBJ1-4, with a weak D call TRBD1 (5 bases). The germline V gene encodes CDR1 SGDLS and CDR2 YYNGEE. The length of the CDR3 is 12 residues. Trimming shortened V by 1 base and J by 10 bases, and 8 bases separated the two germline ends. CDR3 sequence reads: CASSVPGGKLFF. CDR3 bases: TGTGCCAGCAGCGTACCGGGGGGAAAACTGTTTTTT. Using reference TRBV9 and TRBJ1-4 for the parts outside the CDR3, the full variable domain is DSGVTQTPKHLITATGQRVTLRCSPRSGDLSVYWYQQSLDQGLQFLIQYYNGEERAKGNILERFSAQQFPDLHSELNLSSLELGDSALYFCASSVPGGKLFFGSGTQLSVL.

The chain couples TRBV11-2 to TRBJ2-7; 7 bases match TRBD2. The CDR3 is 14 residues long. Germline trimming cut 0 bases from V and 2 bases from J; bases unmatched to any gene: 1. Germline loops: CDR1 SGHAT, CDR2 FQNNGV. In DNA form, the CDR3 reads TGTGCCAGCAGCTTAGAAGCGGGGACCTACGAGCAGTACTTC. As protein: CASSLEAGTYEQYF.

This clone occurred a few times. This CDR3 reads CASSLTSGAYEQYF. The CDR3 DNA reads as TGCGCCAGCAGCCTTACTAGCGGAGCCTACGAGCAGTACTTC. The chain is built from TRBV5-1 and TRBJ2-7; 8 nucleotides match TRBD2. The V and J ends lost 4 bases and 2 bases, in that order; junction bases with no gene match: 5. Germline CDR1 SGHRS, CDR2 YFSETQ. The CDR3 is 14 amino acids.